A selection of T cell receptor beta chains follows, all from one sample in a study of beta chain features in type 1 diabetes. Assay used: immunoSEQ multiplex PCR; TCRdb lists only in-frame clones, some missing. This sample has roughly 730,000 clones, with roughly an eighth found just once. The sequencing input was naive CD4+ T cells from blood. The source of these receptors is a man aged 18 to 29 with type 1 diabetes. Both conserved end residues are part of each CDR3. The order of the fields is J gene, V gene, clone size, D gene, CDR3 DNA, CDR3 protein. A D gene is named only where the DNA matches it firmly. The size entry is marked missing in some rows and otherwise reads once, few, many or a size class.

TRBJ2-2	TRBV25-1	NA	TRBD1	TGTGCCAGCAGTAATACCCCAGGGGGAGCCGGGGAGCTGTTTTTT	CASSNTPGGAGELFF
TRBJ2-5	TRBV25-1	few	TRBD1	TGTGCCAGCAGTGAATGGGCCAGGGGGCTGGAGACCCAGTACTTC	CASSEWARGLETQYF
TRBJ1-6	TRBV14	few	NA	TGTGCCAGCAGCCAAGCCTGGGGTTCACCCCTCCACTTT	CASSQAWGSPLHF
TRBJ1-1	TRBV19	NA	NA	TGTGCCAGTAGTATCCCAGGATGGACTGAAGCTTTCTTT	CASSIPGWTEAFF
TRBJ2-7	TRBV6-6	NA	NA	TGTGCCAGCAGCAAGCCCTACGAGCAGTACTTC	CASSKPYEQYF
TRBJ1-6	TRBV7-2	NA	NA	TGTGCCAGCGACGCCGGTCCGGGGTCGGGCTCACCCCTCCACTTT	CASDAGPGSGSPLHF
TRBJ1-6	TRBV13	NA	NA	TGTGCCAGCAGCCTACAGGCCGGGACGTTTTCCGTACGGCATAATTCACCCCTCCACTTT	CASSLQAGTFSVRHNSPLHF
TRBJ2-7	TRBV5-1	NA	TRBD2	TGCGCCAGCAGCTTGCAGCGGGGCCCCTACGAGCAGTACTTC	CASSLQRGPYEQYF
TRBJ1-4	TRBV7-9	few	TRBD1	TGTGCCAGCAGCTTAATGACAGGGCGAACTAATGAAAAACTGTTTTTT	CASSLMTGRTNEKLFF
TRBJ1-1	TRBV6-6	few	NA	TGTGCCAGCAGTTACTCGCTCGCGAACACTGAAGCTTTCTTT	CASSYSLANTEAFF
TRBJ1-1	TRBV5-1	NA	NA	TGCGCCAGCAGCTTGGGGGACGGAGTCGAAGCTTTCTTT	CASSLGDGVEAFF
TRBJ2-6	TRBV2	few	NA	TGTGCCAGCAGGGAGAGCTCTGGGGCCAACGTCCTGACTTTC	CASRESSGANVLTF
TRBJ1-4	TRBV7-8	few	NA	TGTGCCAGCAGCCGCGAGGAGACTCGGGAAAAACTGTTTTTT	CASSREETREKLFF
TRBJ1-1	TRBV2	few	NA	TGTGCCAGCACCCAGCCGACAGTTGAAGCTTTCTTT	CASTQPTVEAFF
TRBJ1-2	TRBV14	few	NA	TGTGCCAGCAGCCCGGACAGAGCCTATGGCTACACCTTC	CASSPDRAYGYTF
TRBJ2-1	TRBV18	NA	NA	TGTGCCAGCTCACCCCAGGAGAGCTCCTACAATGAGCAGTTCTTC	CASSPQESSYNEQFF
TRBJ2-3	TRBV9	NA	NA	TGTGCCAGCAGCGTAGCGGGGCGAGGTCCGCCAGATACGCAGTATTTT	CASSVAGRGPPDTQYF
TRBJ1-1	TRBV7-2	few	NA	TGTGCCAGCAGCTTAAGCTACGAGGGTCCATACACTGAAGCTTTCTTT	CASSLSYEGPYTEAFF
TRBJ1-2	TRBV28	NA	NA	TGTGCCAGCAGTCGGGCAGGGAGTGTCGATGGCTACACCTTC	CASSRAGSVDGYTF
TRBJ2-4	TRBV29-1	NA	NA	TGCAGCGTTGCCCCCGCTTATACGGCCAAAAACATTCAGTACTTC	CSVAPAYTAKNIQYF
TRBJ1-2	TRBV6-5	few	NA	TGTGCCAGCAGTAGGGACCCCCCTTCGTCTGGCTACACCTTC	CASSRDPPSSGYTF
TRBJ1-4	TRBV29-1	few	NA	TGCAGCGCATCCGGGACTACGGCAACTAATGAAAAACTGTTTTTT	CSASGTTATNEKLFF
TRBJ1-1	TRBV6-1	NA	NA	TGTGCCAGCAGTGAAGGGCAGGGTCCGGCGGACACTGAAGCTTTCTTT	CASSEGQGPADTEAFF
TRBJ2-7	TRBV2	NA	NA	TGTGCCAGCAGTGACTGGGGCATTAAAGAGCAGTACTTC	CASSDWGIKEQYF
TRBJ1-1	TRBV14	NA	NA	TGTGCCAGCAGCCACGCCAGGGGTAGGCCTGAAGCTTTCTTT	CASSHARGRPEAFF
TRBJ1-1	TRBV4-1	NA	NA	TGCGCCAGCAGCCACATATTGACTGGGAACACTGAAGCTTTCTTT	CASSHILTGNTEAFF
TRBJ1-2	TRBV19	few	TRBD1	TGTGCCAGTAGTATCGATGGGGACAGATATGGCTACACCTTC	CASSIDGDRYGYTF
TRBJ1-6	TRBV7-3	NA	NA	TGTGCCAGCAGCTTAAATCCAGGCGGAGATTCACCCCTCCACTTT	CASSLNPGGDSPLHF
TRBJ1-6	TRBV28	NA	NA	TGTGCCAGCAGTATGGACAGTTATAATTCACCCCTCCACTTT	CASSMDSYNSPLHF
TRBJ1-5	TRBV7-2	few	NA	TGTGCCAGCAGCTTTCACAGCAATCAGCCCCAGCATTTT	CASSFHSNQPQHF